This T cell receptor beta chain was captured in a study of T cell responses to AZD1222 COVID-19 vaccine (dated by TCRdb to 2020 to 2022). Looking at the study overall: AZD1222 recipients whose second dose came at about 4 weeks and those whose second dose came at about 12 weeks were combined into one group, since spike-specific TCR depth and breadth did not differ between the two schedules. TCR sequencing covered 230 to 250 trial participants: nearly 210 given two doses of AZD1222 and approximately 26 given two doses of MenACWY control vaccine. Trial participants were enrolled into age subgroups of 18-55, 56-69 and 70-plus years, which contained approximately 150, 28 and 58 TCR-sequenced participants, respectively. Beyond this particular receptor, the publication reports: The 56-69-year group was small, and its depth increase did not reach significance, likely because of low power. Nearly half of unique spike-specific TCRs reportedly recognized epitopes outside regions mutated in the B.1.351 and B.1.1.7 variants. Participants were mostly white British and included more females than males, and it was suggested by the authors that clonal diversity may have been underestimated. The vaccine-associated CD4 TCRs covered the entire spike protein, and the dominant responses fell in regions 160-218 and 743-854. Only six AZD1222 recipients were SARS-CoV-2 seropositive at baseline, limiting conclusions about previously exposed vaccinees. Spike-specific TCR breadth and depth rose significantly after two AZD1222 doses compared with day 0 and with MenACWY recipients. Because no samples from the day 14 peak response were available, repertoires could be characterized only after the peak T cell response.

The CDR3 regions of human TCRbeta chains were analyzed by immunosequencing. Processing in the source paper ran as follows. TCRs in the repertoires were compared against a reference library of SARS-CoV-2-specific TCRs that had been generated with the MIRA antigen-specificity platform. Breadth meant the fraction of unique TCRs that were SARS-CoV-2-associated, whereas depth meant the fraction of total T cells that were SARS-CoV-2-associated. Using the MIRA data, each spike-specific TCR was assigned both to the spike region to which the TCR was reactive and to a CD4 or CD8 class. Log10-transformed breadth and depth values were compared by one-way ANOVA with Sidak's multiple comparisons tests. In TCRdb, the immuneACCESS table is reduced to in-frame sequences with V and J assigned. These tables do not hold every clone; where another copy was compared, an unresolved V gene accounts for under half, and the others remain unexplained. D and trimming were read from the DNA, whereas the V and J calls and clone size are those reported in that table. Recorded for this sample are some 140,000 clones; approximately 90% of them occurred a single time. The ten largest account for 2.5% to 3.5% of the sample.

With regard to this clone: Its antigen specificity is not known. Base qualities are not recorded, but no much larger clone differs from it by a single base.

CDR1 is given as MDHEN and CDR2 as SYDVKM, both from the germline V gene. V and J lose 3 bases and 3 bases, and a span of 10 bases separates them. The CDR3 has 14 amino acids, counting the end cysteine and phenylalanine. The only DNA kept is the CDR3, 42 bases in frame from the first base. The time point label, read with the paper, signifies: baseline before first vaccination. Vaccinee samples came from UK trials COV001 and COV002, including a single-blind randomized controlled phase 2/3 trial of AZD1222 (ChAdOx1 nCoV-19) in healthy adults. For TCRbeta chain sequencing, PBMC samples were collected from trial participants at day 0 and at day 28 after the second dose.

Sequenced material: peripheral blood, taken on day 0 of AZD1222 vaccination. The rearrangement joined TRBV28 to TRBJ2-3; no D segment can be confidently identified. This receptor was identified in an adult in good health. The CDR3 reads CASSFSEGTDTQYF. The base sequence is TGTGCCAGCAGTTTCTCAGAAGGGACAGATACGCAGTATTTT.